This T cell receptor beta chain was recorded in a study of lymphopenia after photon versus proton radiotherapy. Trimming cost V 6 bases and J 5 bases, with 14 bases left between them. The CDR3 extends over 13 amino acids. Germline CDR1 reads SGHDT; CDR2 reads YYEEEE. The assay was immunoSEQ multiplex PCR, and TCRdb's table has in-frame clones only and misses some. The top ten hold more than 10% of the sample, which has approximately 65,000 clones, approximately 87% seen once. The clonotype was recovered from a man older than 75 with esophageal cancer. V gene TRBV5-6 combines with J gene TRBJ2-5, with D possibly TRBD1 on 6 matching bases. Sequences were derived from peripheral blood, sampled from a patient treated with proton-based radiotherapy. CDR3 protein: CASTTGSGETQYF. DNA of the CDR3: TGTGCCAGCACAACAGGGTCGGGGGAGACCCAGTACTTC.